The 18 T cell receptor beta chains listed next were all sequenced from one sample in a study of Graves' ophthalmopathy and Graves' hyperthyroidism (dated by TCRdb to between 2018 and 2020). Data came from an Illumina HiSeq 2000. For repertoire sequencing, the TCR beta CDR3 regions were amplified from RNA transcripts. The first round of RT-PCR was done with HTBI primers and the Qiagen OneStep RT-PCR kit, and was followed by a second round of multiplex PCR, then size selection and purification. TCRdb cleaned the public reads at Q25 with fastp, built clones with MiXCR and kept in-frame beta chains. Under each unique CDR3 protein, matching rows form one entry showing the most common genes and DNA. The sample table contains more than 300,000 distinct CDR3 sequences; only one count was recorded for roughly a sixth of them. 2.4% of the sample belongs to the ten largest clones. Sequencing used peripheral blood. All receptors come from an adult woman with stable Graves' hyperthyroidism.

The sample holds many counts of this clonotype. The chain has TRBV11-2 and TRBJ1-2; 8 positions agree with TRBD1. After removal of 4 bases from V and 8 bases from J, the junction contained 15 bases not matched to a gene. Looked up from germline, CDR1 is SGHAT and CDR2 is FQNNGV. The CDR3 consists of 16 residues. The CDR3 DNA reads as TGTGCCAGCAGCTCAAACCCCGTTAACAGGGGGTACGGCTACACCTTC. Translation: CASSSNPVNRGYGYTF.

This clonotype occurred many times. The chain links TRBV28 to TRBJ1-6; no firm D call. CDR1 MDHEN and CDR2 SYDVKM come from the germline V gene. V gave up 8 bases and J gave up 9 bases, with 17 bases separating them. The CDR3 totals 14 residues. CDR3 protein: CASRNPGGSSPLHF. In nucleotides, the CDR3 is TGTGCCAGCCGAAACCCGGGCGGGAGTTCACCCCTCCACTTT. Based on the CDR3 plus reference TRBV28 and TRBJ1-6, the full variable domain is DVKVTQSSRYLVKRTGEKVFLECVQDMDHENMFWYRQDPGLGLRLIYFSYDVKMKEKGDIPEGYSVSREKKERFSLILESASTNQTSMYLCASRNPGGSSPLHFGNGTRLTVT.

This clonotype has at least ten counts. V and J are TRBV6-1 and TRBJ1-2; D uncertain. CDR1 is MNHNS, CDR2 SASEGT, per germline. The CDR3 is 16 residues long. V lost 7 bases and J 5 bases, leaving 23 bases between the germline ends. Here the CDR3 reads CASMGLRDRLLYGYTF. The CDR3 DNA reads as TGTGCCAGCATGGGATTGAGAGACCGACTCCTATATGGCTACACCTTC.

This clonotype was detected ten times or more. The chain combines TRBV27 with TRBJ1-5; D is undetermined. V lost 5 bases and J lost 7, with 18 bases in between. The CDR3 has 15 residues. Germline CDR1 is MNHEY and CDR2 is SMNVEV (reference sequence). The CDR3 DNA reads as TGTGCCAGCAGTGCATCGGGGTCGGTCAGGCAGCCCCAGCATTTT. Its translation: CASSASGSVRQPQHF.

This clonotype has more than one count but fewer than ten. This sequence joins TRBV6-2 or TRBV6-3 and TRBJ2-1, with D maybe TRBD2 (5 bases). The V end lost 9 bases, the J end lost 6 bases, and 15 bases lay between the germline ends. CDR3 size: 13 residues. Germline CDR1 reads MNHEY; CDR2 reads SVGEGT. CDR3: CASKRGTSNEQFF. CDR3 nucleotides: TGTGCCAGTAAACGGGGAACTTCCAATGAGCAGTTCTTC.

In its sample, this clonotype was seen many times. This chain uses TRBV19 with TRBJ1-2; D possibly corresponds to TRBD1 (6 bases). The CDR3 has 15 residues. Trimming took off 2 bases at V and 1 base at J, with 11 bases between the two ends. Germline V gene data show CDR1 as LNHDA and CDR2 as SQIVND (reference sequence). This CDR3 is CASSIQGRGNYGYTF. The CDR3 DNA follows: TGTGCCAGTAGTATACAGGGGCGAGGTAACTATGGCTACACCTTC. The full variable domain, in which reference TRBV19 and TRBJ1-2 provide the parts outside the CDR3, is DGGITQSPKYLFRKEGQNVTLSCEQNLNHDAMYWYRQDPGQGLRLIYYSQIVNDFQKGDIAEGYSVSREKKESFPLTVTSAQKNPTAFYLCASSIQGRGNYGYTFGSGTRLTVV.

This clonotype appeared many times. The genes are TRBV4-2 and TRBJ2-6, with unresolved D. Deletions cut 2 bases from V and 1 base from J, with 6 bases between. The CDR3 length is 15 residues. Germline CDR1 is LGHNA and CDR2 is YNFKEQ. The CDR3 sequence: CASSQRTSGANVLTF. CDR3 sequence (DNA): TGTGCCAGCAGCCAACGCACATCTGGGGCCAACGTCCTGACTTTC.

This clonotype has ten or more counts. CDR3 loop: CASTTGQGRNNYGYTF. CDR3 DNA: TGTGCCAGCACCACGGGACAGGGGAGAAATAACTATGGCTACACCTTC. The chain uses TRBV9 and TRBJ1-2, with 10 bases lining up with TRBD1. V gave up 6 bases and J gave up 1 base; unmatched junction bases: 9. CDR3 length: 16 residues. From germline, CDR1 is SGDLS and CDR2 YYNGEE.

This clonotype was detected ten times or more. The rearrangement uses TRBV28 and TRBJ1-5; the match to TRBD1 covers 7 bases. Trimming removed 6 bases from V and 1 base from J; junction bases left unmatched: 9. The CDR3 is 16 residues long. The V gene's germline CDR1 is MDHEN and CDR2 SYDVKM. The CDR3 spells CASRPGTGVSNQPQHF. CDR3 DNA sequence: TGTGCCAGCAGACCTGGTACAGGGGTGAGCAATCAGCCCCAGCATTTT. Using reference TRBV28 and TRBJ1-5 for the parts outside the CDR3, the full variable domain is DVKVTQSSRYLVKRTGEKVFLECVQDMDHENMFWYRQDPGLGLRLIYFSYDVKMKEKGDIPEGYSVSREKKERFSLILESASTNQTSMYLCASRPGTGVSNQPQHFGDGTRLSIL.

This clonotype has at least ten counts. The gene calls are TRBV28 and TRBJ1-5; D might be TRBD1 (5 bases). V was clipped by 7 bases and J by 4 bases, with 14 bases between them. CDR3 size: 14 residues. Germline CDR1 reads MDHEN; CDR2 reads SYDVKM. The CDR3 loop reads CASIDTRTNQPQHF. The CDR3 bases are TGTGCCAGCATCGACACTCGGACAAATCAGCCCCAGCATTTT.

This clonotype was detected ten times or more. The CDR3 here is CASSYGSLGKETQYF. In DNA, the CDR3 is TGTGCCAGCAGTTACGGCAGTTTGGGCAAAGAGACCCAGTACTTC. This chain connects TRBV6-5 to TRBJ2-5; D not resolved. CDR1 is MNHEY and CDR2 is SVGAGI in the germline V gene. The V gene lost 2 bases and the J gene lost 3 bases, with 13 bases spanning the gap. The CDR3 consists of 15 residues.

This clonotype showed up many times. The chain combines TRBV28 with TRBJ2-2; 11 bases map to TRBD2. CDR1 MDHEN and CDR2 SYDVKM come from the germline V gene. V shed 5 bases, J shed 4 bases, and the junction held 15 bases outside the gene matches. The CDR3 is 19 amino acids. Written as DNA, the CDR3 is TGTGCCAGCAGTAACCTCGGACAGTGGACTAGCGGGTCCACCGGGGAGCTGTTTTTT. Translation gives CASSNLGQWTSGSTGELFF.

The CDR3 DNA reads as TGTGCCAGCACCTGGACAGGGAATCTCTACGAGCAGTACTTC. As protein: CASTWTGNLYEQYF. The rearrangement uses TRBV6-2 or TRBV6-3 and TRBJ2-7, with 8 bases identical to TRBD1. CDR3 length: 14 amino acids. The germline V gene encodes CDR1 MNHEY and CDR2 SVGEGT. Losses at the gene ends were 7 bases for V and 3 bases for J; bases not matched to a gene: 8.

This clonotype was seen repeatedly, ten times or more. This chain connects TRBV10-3 to TRBJ2-5, with a weak D call TRBD1 (5 bases). This CDR3 has 13 residues. The V end lost 0 bases, the J end lost 5 bases, and 7 bases lay between the germline ends. Looked up from germline, CDR1 is ENHRY and CDR2 is SYGVKD. CDR3 bases: TGTGCCATCAGTGAGTCCAGGGATGAGACCCAGTACTTC. This sequence encodes CAISESRDETQYF.

This clonotype has just one count. In DNA, the CDR3 is TGCAGTGCTCAAAGGGACTTCTCCTACGAGCAGTACTTC. Translating gives CSAQRDFSYEQYF. The V call is TRBV20-1, the J call TRBJ2-7; a weak D match, TRBD2 (6 bases). The V and J ends lost 5 bases and 0 bases respectively, with 11 bases between them. Germline-derived CDR1 and CDR2 are DFQATT and SNEGSKA (reference sequence). The CDR3 runs 13 residues.

Ten or more counts support this clonotype. The gene calls are TRBV28 and TRBJ2-7; D possibly corresponds to TRBD2 (5 bases). The germline V gene encodes CDR1 MDHEN and CDR2 SYDVKM. V was shortened by 8 bases and J by 9 bases, with 17 bases between the two germline ends. There are 12 residues in the CDR3. The CDR3 loop reads CASAPGSRGQYF. CDR3 in DNA: TGTGCCAGCGCGCCGGGGTCTCGCGGGCAGTACTTC.

Ten or more counts support this clonotype. The chain is built from TRBV20-1 and TRBJ2-7, with D perhaps TRBD2 (5 bases). The CDR3 covers 16 residues. V was cut by 1 base and J by 0 bases, with 16 bases left in between. Germline CDR1 DFQATT, CDR2 SNEGSKA (reference sequence). The CDR3 DNA reads as TGCAGTGCTAGAGTAGCGACTAATGTCACCTCCTACGAGCAGTACTTC. It specifies CSARVATNVTSYEQYF.

The sample holds a few counts of this clonotype. The J gene is TRBJ2-7, the V gene TRBV29-1, with D perhaps being TRBD1 or TRBD2 (5 bases each). Per germline, CDR1 SQVTM and CDR2 ANQGSEA. V was shortened by 2 bases and J by 3 bases, with 8 bases between the two germline ends. The CDR3 is 12 amino acids. CDR3 nucleotides: TGCAGCGTTGAACAGGGAGACTACGAGCAGTACTTC. This encodes CSVEQGDYEQYF.